The clone carrying this TCR beta chain appeared many times. An end of the junction does not agree with germline; a read error may underlie this. The CDR3 loop spans 14 amino acids. Germline loops: CDR1 SGHRS, CDR2 YFSETQ. The source of the sample is a study of regulatory T cells in long-lasting Graves disease. Construction of the TCR beta libraries employed iRepertoire HTBI primers in conjunction with Arm-PCR of CDR3 regions. A single record per CDR3 protein comes from TCRdb applying MiXCR to the multiplex PCR reads. The sample lists hundreds of thousands of distinct CDR3 sequences; 16% were seen once. As to time point: newly diagnosed GD, antithyroid drugs for less than 3 months. The TCR library was prepared using RNA isolated from PBMCs. The sample was also linked to a second study, of T cells in Graves' hyperthyroidism and ophthalmopathy.

The rearrangement joins TRBV5-1 to TRBJ2-5; 9 bases agree with TRBD1. The material sequenced was peripheral blood mononuclear cells (PBMCs), taken at new diagnosis, from a patient treated with antithyroid drugs. The clonotype was recovered from a middle-aged man with Graves disease. CDR3 coding DNA: TGTGCCAGCAGCTTACAGGGGGCGGGGGAGACCCAGTACTTC. Protein product: CASSLQGAGETQYF.